This TCR beta chain was sequenced in a study of a mutant IDH1 vaccine in newly diagnosed glioma. On the study more broadly: There were about 60% males and about 38% females among treated patients, whose mean age was about 40 years. Earlier treatment was radiotherapy, temozolomide, or both, with most getting both. The study, taken as a whole, reports: Top peripheral T cell clonotype shifts appeared unrelated to pseudoprogression.

The CDR3 covers 14 residues. V lost 5 bases to trimming and J lost 1 base, with 11 bases between them. Germline values: CDR1 SEHNR, CDR2 FQNEAQ (reference sequence). As for time point: week 23, last vaccination. Each dose delivered 300 ug of mutant IDH1 20-mer peptide subcutaneously with imiquimod. About this clone: What it recognizes is unknown.

The assay was immunoSEQ multiplex PCR, and TCRdb's table has in-frame clones only and misses some. This repertoire shows tens of thousands of clones, about 80% found once; its top ten account for about 14%. This TCR came from a man between 18 and 35 years old with glioma. Sequencing was performed on PBMCs, taken from a glioma patient whose treatment included an IDH1 peptide vaccine. The chain carries TRBV7-9 and TRBJ1-1; D might be TRBD1 (5 bases). The CDR3 region has the DNA TGTGCCAGCAGCAGGAGCGGGGGGAACACTGAAGCTTTCTTT. It yields the protein CASSRSGGNTEAFF.